These T cell receptor beta chains were read from a single sample in a study of CXCR3-negative and CXCR3-positive naive CD8 T cells. TCRdb reprocessed the 5' RACE reads, with one entry per CDR3 protein and no DNA. This sample contains more than 75,000 distinct CDR3 sequences. The source material was naive CXCR3+ CD8+ T cells from blood. The receptors originated from a human donor in good health. Some clones in this sample may be carry-over from other donors' samples. CDR3s include the opening cysteine and the closing phenylalanine or tryptophan. Fields, in order: J gene, V gene, CDR3 protein.

>TRBJ2-5|TRBV5-5
CASSLAWRPETQYF
>TRBJ2-7|TRBV27
CASSLFSSYEQYF
>TRBJ2-3|TRBV6-5
CASSYAIRQGSTDTQYF
>TRBJ2-1|TRBV29-1
CSVEDGQADEQFF
>TRBJ1-5|TRBV6-2/TRBV6-3
CASSYRDNQPQHF
>TRBJ2-3|TRBV2
CASSDRGVTDTQYF
>TRBJ2-5|TRBV20-1
CSARGGTRGQTQYF
>TRBJ1-1|TRBV19
CASSGGQVTNTEAFF
>TRBJ2-5|TRBV2
CASSETGSQETQYF
>TRBJ2-5|TRBV7-9
CASSLVRTGEETQYF
>TRBJ2-5|TRBV28
CASQTSGGAQETQYF
>TRBJ1-2|TRBV2
CATSTGTGYGYTF
>TRBJ2-7|TRBV7-6
CASSPGAGYEQYF
>TRBJ2-1|TRBV6-2/TRBV6-3
CASGRTGRGPGDEQFF
>TRBJ2-3|TRBV15
CATSREAGVTDTQYF
>TRBJ2-7|TRBV29-1
CSVGGLAGPEQYF
>TRBJ2-7|TRBV29-1
CSVEVAGGNYEQYF
>TRBJ1-1|TRBV7-9
CASSSGQHTEAFF
>TRBJ2-1|TRBV7-6
CASSGETGTSVYNEQFF
>TRBJ2-5|TRBV28
CASSFTAGTEETQYF
>TRBJ1-5|TRBV6-2/TRBV6-3
CASSTLGAGLSQPQHF
>TRBJ2-3|TRBV28
CASSSDRGQGTDTQYF
>TRBJ2-1|TRBV7-6
CASSLGLHNEQFF
>TRBJ2-3|TRBV4-1
CASSQVAGGLADTQYF
>TRBJ2-5|TRBV27
CASSPILTPHLRTGKETQYF
>TRBJ2-1|TRBV6-2/TRBV6-3
CASSYLLFEQFF
>TRBJ2-2|TRBV24-1
CATSDIRGRDTGELFF
>TRBJ2-3|TRBV29-1
CSVTPGSTDTQYF
>TRBJ2-1|TRBV28
CSSSPLGFEQFF
>TRBJ1-5|TRBV6-6
CASLGGQGVQPQHF
>TRBJ2-7|TRBV28
CASSLTTYERYF
>TRBJ2-3|TRBV28
CASSLLPVSTDTQYF
>TRBJ2-1|TRBV5-6
CASSLGGGLAEFDEQFF
>TRBJ2-3|TRBV7-2
CASSLTSGRGDTQYF
>TRBJ2-7|TRBV5-8
CASSWASYEQYF
>TRBJ1-1|TRBV7-2
CASSLGGGDTEAFF
>TRBJ2-3|TRBV20-1
CSARVGTSGTPVGTDTQYF
>TRBJ2-2|TRBV7-2
CATDSPRERTGELFF
>TRBJ2-7|TRBV7-2
CATSGGREQYF
>TRBJ1-2|TRBV12-3/TRBV12-4
CASSLWLGELIYGYTF
>TRBJ1-2|TRBV20-1
CSLPEGDRRVYTF
>TRBJ2-1|TRBV30
CAWSSPGDEQFF